This T cell receptor (beta chain) was sequenced for a study of Tregs in tolerant kidney transplant recipients. Thawed PBMCs were FACS-sorted into unstimulated CD4+CD25+CD127- regulatory T cells, CD4+CD25- non-regulatory cells, CD4 and CD8 cells. CDR3 length equals 13 residues. Germline V gene lookup returns CDR1 MNHEY and CDR2 SMNVEV (reference sequence). V lost 9 bases and J lost 6; bases outside the gene matches: 8. Using immunoSEQ multiplex PCR, the repertoire was profiled, and TCRdb retains in-frame clones only, with some absent. Among approximately 16,000 clones listed, over 85% were seen once. Material for sequencing was CD8+ T cells from blood. This rearrangement joins TRBV27 to TRBJ2-7; 10 bases fit TRBD2. The clonotype comes from a human donor in good health. The CDR3 sequence: CASSPGLASEQYF. The DNA for the CDR3 is TGTGCCAGTTCACCGGGACTAGCGAGCGAGCAGTACTTC.